This entry features one TCR beta chain sequence. These data originate in a study of blood T cell dynamics during melanoma immunotherapy. Time point: pre-treatment baseline. The repertoire was sequenced with immunoSEQ multiplex PCR; TCRdb's copy has only in-frame clones and lacks some. The sample gives 9,700 or so clones, around 90% of which show up once; around 32% is in the top ten. Germline CDR1 MNHEY, CDR2 SVGAGI. The CDR3 covers 14 residues. The V end was cut by 5 bases, the J end by 3 bases, with 11 bases between. The chain couples TRBV6-5 to TRBJ1-5, with D unclear. The TCR sequence derives from a human donor with melanoma. Sequencing was performed on blood, taken from a patient treated with checkpoint blockade. The CDR3 here is CASSPRADNQPQHF. CDR3 coding DNA: TGTGCCAGCAGTCCCCGGGCCGACAATCAGCCCCAGCATTTT.